This T cell receptor (beta chain) was recorded in a study of T cells after yellow fever vaccination. They built TCR cDNA with 5'RACE template switching, a step that put in a universal primer site and UMIs. A single record per CDR3 protein comes from TCRdb applying MiXCR to the 5' RACE reads. The table lists a few hundred thousand distinct CDR3 sequences, 6% to 8% of them singletons. Study-level points and caveats: Peak timing came faster in the weaker secondary response, day 5 versus 15. Abundant clonotypes from the bulk population could contaminate FACS-sorted repertoires.

Concerning this clonotype: Its antigen is unknown.

Germline-derived CDR1 and CDR2 are MNHNS and SASEGT. V shed 7 bases, J shed 4 bases, and the junction held 16 bases outside the gene matches. The CDR3 has 17 amino acids. This chain uses TRBV6-1 with TRBJ1-3; 7 nucleotides align to TRBD1. The sequence came from a man aged 25 to 45 who received the YFV17D yellow fever vaccine. The source was PBMCs, collected 5 days after the yellow fever booster vaccination. This chain's CDR3 is CASMPMDRRLWGNTIYF. In DNA, the CDR3 is TGTGCCAGCATGCCGATGGACAGGAGGCTATGGGGAAACACCATATATTTT.